The rows below give T cell receptor beta chains drawn from one sample of a study of blood T cell repertoires in COVID-19. Repertoires were generated with immunoSEQ multiplex PCR, while TCRdb's copy carries only in-frame clones and drops some. Of about 99,000 clones listed, about 83% are singletons. Sequenced input: peripheral blood. The receptors derive from a man between 65 and 79 years old with active or convalescent COVID-19. The CDR3 runs from the conserved cysteine through the conserved F or W. Each record gives: D gene, clone size, J gene, V gene, CDR3 DNA, CDR3 protein. D genes are given only for firm matches. Clone size is stated in some rows and not others, as once, few, many or a class when expanded.

d_call: TRBD1; clone_size: -; j_call: TRBJ2-7; v_call: TRBV3-1/TRBV3-2; cdr3_nt: TGTGCCAGCGCGGACAGGGCAGGGTGGTACGAGCAGTACTTC; cdr3_aa: CASADRAGWYEQYF
d_call: TRBD2; clone_size: -; j_call: TRBJ2-3; v_call: TRBV19; cdr3_nt: TGTGCCAGTAGTATGCGGGCGGGGGGGTTGTCAGATACGCAGTATTTT; cdr3_aa: CASSMRAGGLSDTQYF
d_call: TRBD1; clone_size: few; j_call: TRBJ2-7; v_call: TRBV30; cdr3_nt: TGTGCCTGGAGTGCCGGGGACAGCTACGAGCAGTACTTC; cdr3_aa: CAWSAGDSYEQYF
d_call: TRBD1; clone_size: -; j_call: TRBJ1-5; v_call: TRBV7-2; cdr3_nt: TGTGCCAGCAGCGCCACAGGGGGCGAGCAGCCCCAGCATTTT; cdr3_aa: CASSATGGEQPQHF
d_call: -; clone_size: -; j_call: TRBJ1-6; v_call: TRBV7-9; cdr3_nt: TGTGCCAGCATCAAACAGGGCTCTAATTCACCCCTCCACTTT; cdr3_aa: CASIKQGSNSPLHF
d_call: TRBD1; clone_size: -; j_call: TRBJ1-5; v_call: TRBV18; cdr3_nt: TGTGCCAGCTCGCCAGGGACAGGGAGGAGCAATCAGCCCCAGCATTTT; cdr3_aa: CASSPGTGRSNQPQHF
d_call: TRBD1; clone_size: -; j_call: TRBJ1-1; v_call: TRBV5-1; cdr3_nt: TGCGCCAGCAGGATTACCCAGGGGGTGAACACTGAAGCTTTCTTT; cdr3_aa: CASRITQGVNTEAFF
d_call: -; clone_size: -; j_call: TRBJ1-5; v_call: TRBV19; cdr3_nt: TGTGCCAGTAGTATTTTCTTACGGGCGGGGCAGCCCCAGCATTTT; cdr3_aa: CASSIFLRAGQPQHF
d_call: -; clone_size: once; j_call: TRBJ2-1; v_call: TRBV7-2; cdr3_nt: TGTGCCAGCAGGCCCGGAGGGACAGCCGAGGGTAATGAGCAGTTCTTC; cdr3_aa: CASRPGGTAEGNEQFF
d_call: -; clone_size: few; j_call: TRBJ1-6; v_call: TRBV12-3/TRBV12-4; cdr3_nt: TGTGCCAGCAGTTCCGACAACTCACCCCTCCACTTT; cdr3_aa: CASSSDNSPLHF
d_call: -; clone_size: few; j_call: TRBJ1-5; v_call: TRBV30; cdr3_nt: TGTGCCTGGAGTGCGGGGAATAGCAATCAGCCCCAGCATTTT; cdr3_aa: CAWSAGNSNQPQHF
d_call: -; clone_size: -; j_call: TRBJ2-1; v_call: TRBV9; cdr3_nt: TGTGCCAGCAGCGCGGATACGAACAGGGGAGGAGAGTTCTTC; cdr3_aa: CASSADTNRGGEFF